This T cell receptor beta chain was recorded in a study of blood T cell repertoires in COVID-19. Assay: immunoSEQ multiplex PCR; the TCRdb copy retains only in-frame clones and omits some. The sample consists of around 250,000 clones, roughly 84% of them appearing once. Germline V gives CDR1 SGHNT, CDR2 YYREEE (reference sequence). The CDR3 runs to 13 residues. The V and J ends lost 2 bases and 8 bases, in that order; junction bases with no gene match: 6. This clonotype was obtained from a woman between 18 and 29 years old with acute or convalescent COVID-19. The chain carries TRBV5-4 and TRBJ1-2; the match to TRBD1 covers 7 bases. The specimen sequenced was peripheral blood. The CDR3 region has the DNA TGTGCCAGCAGCTTAGCAGGGGGAGGCGGCTACACCTTC. Its protein is CASSLAGGGGYTF.